A selection of T cell receptor beta chains follows, all from one sample in a study of blood T cell repertoires in COVID-19. Profiling relied on immunoSEQ multiplex PCR, and the TCRdb table lists in-frame clones only, not all of them. In the table there are more than 60,000 clones, 80% to 90% of which are singletons. The sequenced sample consisted of peripheral blood. Every receptor here comes from a man at least 80 years old with COVID-19, enrolled during active disease. The CDR3 runs from the conserved cysteine through the conserved F or W. A D gene is named only where the DNA matches it firmly. Expanded clones are given a class, and other clones once, few, many or no size at all.

TRBJ1-1 | - | TRBV10-3 | - | TGTGCCACGAGTACAGCGAACACTGAAGCTTTCTTT | CATSTANTEAFF
TRBJ2-7 | - | TRBV9 | - | TGTGCCAGCAGCGTCCGGGATCTATCCTACGAGCAGTACTTC | CASSVRDLSYEQYF
TRBJ1-3 | - | TRBV19 | - | TGTGCCAGTAGTATCACAGGGATTTCGTCTGGAAACACCATATATTTT | CASSITGISSGNTIYF
TRBJ2-7 | - | TRBV10-1 | few | TGCGCCAGCCTCCTGACGGGATACGAGCAGTACTTC | CASLLTGYEQYF
TRBJ1-4 | TRBD1 | TRBV11-1 | - | TGTGCCAGCAGCAATCGACAGGGGAGGGAAAAACTGTTTTTT | CASSNRQGREKLFF
TRBJ1-4 | TRBD1 | TRBV6-5 | - | TGTGCCAGCGGGGACAGGGGGCTCGAGGAAAAACTGTTTTTT | CASGDRGLEEKLFF
TRBJ1-1 | - | TRBV19 | few | TGTGCCAGTAGTACCTACGACAGCAGGGCAACTGAAGCTTTCTTT | CASSTYDSRATEAFF
TRBJ1-2 | TRBD1 | TRBV10-3 | - | TGTGCCATCACCGCCGGGACAGCCAACTATGGCTACACCTTC | CAITAGTANYGYTF
TRBJ2-7 | TRBD1 | TRBV28 | - | TGTGCCAGCAGTTCCCGGGACAGGGGAATCGACGAGCAGTACTTC | CASSSRDRGIDEQYF
TRBJ1-2 | TRBD1 | TRBV20-1 | - | TGCAGTGCTAGTGTACAGGGGGGCTATGGCTACACCTTC | CSASVQGGYGYTF
TRBJ1-6 | TRBD1 | TRBV6-5 | - | TGTGCCAGCAGTCCCCCCCAGGGGGCGCATTCACCCCTCCACTTT | CASSPPQGAHSPLHF
TRBJ1-5 | - | TRBV15 | - | TGTGCCACCAGCAGAGATTGGCGGCAGCCCCAGCATTTT | CATSRDWRQPQHF
TRBJ2-3 | - | TRBV19 | - | TGTGCCACCCAAAGCGCCCCTAGATCGGATACGCAGTATTTT | CATQSAPRSDTQYF
TRBJ1-3 | - | TRBV25-1 | once | TGTGCCAGCACCGGTACCTCTGGAAACACCATATATTTT | CASTGTSGNTIYF
TRBJ2-7 | TRBD1 | TRBV7-9 | - | TGTGCCAGCGGGACAGGGGGTCACGAGCAGTACTTC | CASGTGGHEQYF
TRBJ1-5 | TRBD1 | TRBV6-5 | - | TGTGCCAGCAGCCCAGGGCAGGGGGCCTATCAGCCCCAGCATTTT | CASSPGQGAYQPQHF
TRBJ1-1 | - | TRBV20-1 | - | TGCAGTGCAAACATGAACACTGAAGCTTTCTTT | CSANMNTEAFF
TRBJ2-1 | TRBD1 | TRBV28 | - | TGTGCCAGCCTTCAGCCGGGACAGGGGAGTCATGAGCAGTTCTTC | CASLQPGQGSHEQFF
TRBJ1-1 | - | TRBV19 | - | TGTGCCAGCTCCTTTACAGGGCGGGACACTGAAGCTTTCTTT | CASSFTGRDTEAFF
TRBJ1-2 | - | TRBV18 | few | TGTGCCAGCTCACTCTGGACACTTCTAGATGGCTACACCTTC | CASSLWTLLDGYTF
TRBJ2-6 | - | TRBV13 | - | TGTGCCAGCAGCTCCCGGCTCCAGGGGGGGGCCAACGTCCTGACTTTC | CASSSRLQGGANVLTF
TRBJ2-7 | - | TRBV19 | - | TGTGCCAGTACCCGCCAACACGGGGAGTACGAGCAGTACTTC | CASTRQHGEYEQYF
TRBJ1-2 | - | TRBV19 | - | TGTGCCAGTAGAGACAGGAACTATGGCTACACCTTC | CASRDRNYGYTF
TRBJ2-1 | TRBD2 | TRBV24-1 | - | TGTGCCACCAGTGACTCGGGACTAGCGGGGAGCAATGAGCAGTTCTTC | CATSDSGLAGSNEQFF
TRBJ1-6 | - | TRBV2 | - | TGTGCCAGCAGTTTGTCAGGTGATAATTCACCCCTCCACTTT | CASSLSGDNSPLHF
TRBJ2-2 | - | TRBV6-4 | - | TGTGCCAGCAGTAAGGCAGGGGTCACCGGGGAGCTGTTTTTT | CASSKAGVTGELFF
TRBJ2-6 | - | TRBV28 | - | TGTGCCAGCAGTTTGAGTCGTTCTGGGGCCAACGTCCTGACTTTC | CASSLSRSGANVLTF
TRBJ2-5 | - | TRBV5-1 | - | TGCGCCAGCAGTCGGCTAGTCGGAGAGACCCAGTACTTC | CASSRLVGETQYF
TRBJ1-1 | - | TRBV10-1 | - | TGCGCCAGCTCAGATTTAGAGCTCGCGGACATTGAAGCTTTCTTT | CASSDLELADIEAFF
TRBJ2-2 | TRBD1 | TRBV5-1 | - | TGCGCCAGCAGCTTCGACGGACAGGGAGGCGGGGAGCTGTTTTTT | CASSFDGQGGGELFF
TRBJ2-5 | - | TRBV6-1 | - | TGTGCCAGCAGTGAGCCTCACCTACAAGAGACCCAGTACTTC | CASSEPHLQETQYF
TRBJ1-5 | TRBD1 | TRBV3-1/TRBV3-2 | - | TGTGCCAGCAGCCAAGCACCGGGACAGAATCAGCCCCAGCATTTT | CASSQAPGQNQPQHF
TRBJ2-3 | - | TRBV5-8 | - | TGTGCCAGCAGCTTGGAGGGGCTAGCGAGCACAGATACGCAGTATTTT | CASSLEGLASTDTQYF
TRBJ1-1 | - | TRBV11-2 | - | TGTGCCAGCAGCTCCCGGGGTAGGAGGGCTTTCTTT | CASSSRGRRAFF
TRBJ2-1 | - | TRBV6-4 | - | TGTGCCAGCAGCGAAACGCGCGGCTCCTACAATGAGCAGTTCTTC | CASSETRGSYNEQFF